These 17 T cell receptor beta chains came from one sample sequenced in a study of tumor-infiltrating lymphocytes in oesophageal squamous cell carcinoma. TCRdb analysed the PCR reads with MiXCR anew, one entry per CDR3 protein. The sample includes some 14,000 distinct CDR3 sequences, more than 45% seen only once; the top ten take 9% to 14%. The source material was blood. These receptors were collected from a female donor with esophageal squamous cell carcinoma.

This chain links TRBV7-9 with TRBJ2-7; no definite D call. The end of the DNA fits TRBJ2-1 better, so the J call may be wrong. CDR3 length: 14 amino acids. Germline CDR1 is SEHNR and CDR2 is FQNEAQ (reference sequence). CDR3 sequence: CASSLGDSRNEQFF. The CDR3 DNA reads TGTGCCAGCAGCTTAGGTGACTCCCGCAATGAGCAGTTCTTC.

The chain has TRBV12-3 or TRBV12-4 and TRBJ2-7, with TRBD2 identical over 11 bases. With the DNA end fitting TRBJ2-1 better, the J assignment may be wrong. The CDR3 extends over 14 amino acids. The CDR3 is CASRPGTSGSWQFF. For the CDR3, the DNA is TGTGCCAGCAGACCCGGGACTAGCGGTTCTTGGCAGTTCTTC.

This clonotype was counted between two and nine times. The V and J genes are TRBV18 and TRBJ2-7, with D perhaps TRBD2 (5 bases). This CDR3 is built from 15 residues. Germline CDR1 KGHSH, CDR2 LQKENI. V was cut by 5 bases and J by 5 bases, with 19 bases left in between. CDR3 amino acids: CASSSLMEVGHEQYF. CDR3 DNA: TGTGCCAGCTCATCACTAATGGAGGTGGGTCACGAGCAGTACTTC. Full variable domain (rest looked up from reference TRBV18 and TRBJ2-7): NAGVMQNPRHLVRRRGQEARLRCSPMKGHSHVYWYRQLPEEGLKFMVYLQKENIIDESGMPKERFSAEFPKEGPSILRIQQVVRGDSAAYFCASSSLMEVGHEQYFGPGTRLTVT.

A word on this clonotype: A junction end diverges from the germline sequence, so it may reflect a read error. The V call is TRBV5-3, the J call TRBJ2-5, with D possibly matching TRBD2 (6 bases). The last part of the DNA fits TRBJ2-7 better; the J call may be wrong. TRBV5-3 is an ORF, with its function uncertain. The CDR3 contains 14 residues. CDR3 region: CASSLPGTLYEQYF. In DNA form, the CDR3 reads TGTGCCAGCAGCTTGCCCGGGACTCTCTACGAGCAGTACTTC.

The chain links TRBV7-3 to TRBJ1-2; 11 bases map to TRBD1. The germline V gene has CDR1 SGHTA and CDR2 FQGTGA. V dropped 3 bases and J dropped 6; count of bases not matched to a gene: 6. This CDR3 is 15 amino acids long. The CDR3 DNA follows: TGTGCCAGCAGCTTGTTAGGGACAGGGGGTAATGGCTACACCTTC. The encoded protein is CASSLLGTGGNGYTF.

This clonotype was counted at least ten times. The CDR3 here is CASSLTGVNTGELFF. The CDR3 nucleotides read TGCGCCAGCAGCTTGACCGGGGTGAACACCGGGGAGCTGTTTTTT. V gene TRBV5-1 combines with J gene TRBJ2-2; a weak D match, TRBD2 (5 bases). The germline V and J ends were trimmed by 1 base and 1 base, with 8 bases remaining between them. This CDR3 spans 15 amino acids. Per germline, CDR1 SGHRS and CDR2 YFSETQ.

This clonotype was picked up many times. J is TRBJ2-1 and V is TRBV6-1; 8 bases are shared with TRBD2. The CDR3 consists of 14 residues. The junction had 11 bases not matched to a gene; V was cut back by 7 bases and J by 9 bases. Germline V gene data show CDR1 as MNHNS and CDR2 as SASEGT. The CDR3 here is CASIPSGSMIEQFF. As DNA, the CDR3 is TGTGCCAGCATCCCAAGCGGGAGTATGATTGAGCAGTTCTTC.

The J gene is TRBJ2-7, the V gene TRBV7-2; 8 nucleotides match TRBD1. Germline V gives CDR1 SGHTA, CDR2 FQGNSA. V trimming: 1 base; J trimming: 2 bases; junction bases outside the gene matches: 4. The CDR3 is 15 residues long. Here the CDR3 reads CASSLEQGGPYEQYF. CDR3 coding DNA: TGTGCCAGCAGCTTAGAACAGGGGGGTCCCTACGAGCAGTACTTC. Supplemented by reference TRBV7-2 and TRBJ2-7, the full variable domain reads GAGVSQSPSNKVTEKGKDVELRCDPISGHTALYWYRQSLGQGLEFLIYFQGNSAPDKSGLPSDRFSAERTGGSVSTLTIQRTQQEDSAVYLCASSLEQGGPYEQYFGPGTRLTVT.

This clonotype was seen once. The chain combines TRBV7-2 with TRBJ2-5, with TRBD2 matching over 7 bases. Trimming removed 2 bases from V and 8 bases from J; junction bases left unmatched: 5. The CDR3 contains 13 residues. Germline V gene data show CDR1 as SGHTA and CDR2 as FQGNSA. CDR3 protein: CASSLLPGGTQYF. CDR3 coding DNA: TGTGCCAGCAGCTTATTGCCGGGAGGAACCCAGTACTTC.

The chain combines TRBV27 with TRBJ2-1, with D maybe TRBD2 (5 bases). The closer fit of TRBJ2-7 to the DNA end suggests the J call may be wrong. The V gene's germline CDR1 is MNHEY and CDR2 SMNVEV (reference sequence). The CDR3 loop spans 14 amino acids. The CDR3 protein is CASSTRSGSYEQYF. CDR3 sequence (DNA): TGTGCCAGCAGCACCCGAAGCGGTTCCTACGAGCAGTACTTC.

The chain is built from TRBV27 and TRBJ2-1; 11 bases are shared with TRBD1. The trim removed 3 bases at V and 7 bases at J, leaving 5 bases unmatched. The CDR3 is 15 residues long. Germline V CDR1 and CDR2: MNHEY, SMNVEV (reference sequence). The CDR3 loop is CASSFIGTGGNEQFF. The CDR3 region has the DNA TGTGCCAGCAGTTTCATCGGGACAGGGGGTAATGAGCAGTTCTTC.

Notes on this clonotype: Given a much more abundant clone one base away, this may be a read error. This chain connects TRBV7-2 to TRBJ2-4; TRBD2 matches 7 bases. With the DNA end fitting TRBJ2-5 better, the J assignment may be wrong. The V gene's germline CDR1 is SGHTA and CDR2 FQGNSA. The CDR3 length is 13 residues. The CDR3 region is CASTFTGGGTQYF. The CDR3 DNA reads TGTGCCAGCACTTTTACGGGGGGAGGGACCCAGTACTTC.

This clonotype was seen more than once but under ten times. This chain uses TRBV20-1 with TRBJ2-5, with 12 bases aligning to TRBD2. The CDR3 loop spans 17 amino acids. V trimming: 6 bases; J trimming: 3 bases; junction bases outside the gene matches: 14. In germline, CDR1 is DFQATT, CDR2 SNEGSKA (reference sequence). The CDR3 bases are TGCAGTGCCCCTCGCCTAGCGGGGGGGCCTGTGGAAGAGACCCAGTACTTC. Translating gives CSAPRLAGGPVEETQYF.

This clonotype came up once. It is likely a read error, because the conserved phenylalanine at the end of the CDR3 is missing. The chain carries TRBV7-6 and TRBJ2-3; 10 bases fit TRBD1. There are 15 residues in the CDR3. Germline loops: CDR1 SGHVS, CDR2 FNYEAQ. CDR3 sequence: CVSSFPGQGLDTQYV. CDR3 DNA sequence: TGTGTCAGCAGCTTTCCGGGACAGGGGTTAGATACGCAGTATGTT.

This clonotype was recorded at least ten times. This CDR3 fails to terminate in the conserved phenylalanine or tryptophan, so it likely reflects a read error. The limits of the CDR3 on the DNA are not certain, so only TCRdb's listed CDR3 is given. J is TRBJ2-7 and V is TRBV7-8; the tabulated D call, TRBD1, remains unverified against the DNA. The CDR3 extends over 14 residues, inclusive of both ends. Per germline, CDR1 SGHVS and CDR2 FQNEAQ. CDR3 loop: CASSLAGHGYTFGS.

The V gene is TRBV24-1, the J gene TRBJ2-3, with no clear D. Trimming stripped 9 bases from V and 2 bases from J, with 11 bases between. This CDR3 has 13 amino acids. From germline, CDR1 is KGHDR and CDR2 SFDVKD. CDR3 coding DNA: TGTGCCACCTACGACTTCTCCACAGATACGCAGTATTTT. This translates into CATYDFSTDTQYF.

This clonotype was counted between two and nine times. The chain combines TRBV9 with TRBJ2-3, with 8 nucleotides matching TRBD1. The CDR3 length is 16 residues. With V trimmed by 4 bases and J by 6 bases, 13 bases remained unmatched. Germline CDR1 SGDLS, CDR2 YYNGEE. CDR3 in DNA: TGTGCCAGCAGCAACAACCCCCAGGGGGCAGGGGATACGCAGTATTTT. This codes for CASSNNPQGAGDTQYF.